This TCR beta chain was found in a study of Graves' ophthalmopathy and Graves' hyperthyroidism. The germline gives CDR1 LNHNV, CDR2 YYDKDF (reference sequence). The V gene lost 3 bases and the J gene lost 3 bases, with 9 bases spanning the gap. The CDR3 spans 13 residues. This clonotype was counted ten times or more. From RNA, the CDR3 regions of TCR beta chains were amplified and sequenced. First-round RT-PCR employed HTBI primers, with a second-round multiplex PCR after it. TCRdb ran MiXCR on the multiplex PCR reads and lists one entry per CDR3 protein. The sample includes roughly 610,000 distinct CDR3 sequences, over 20% of them seen just once.

The rearrangement uses TRBV15 and TRBJ2-7; perhaps TRBD1 as D (6 bases). Sequencing was carried out using peripheral blood. This sequence was found in a woman between 18 and 29 years old with stable Graves' hyperthyroidism. Some clones in this sample may be carry-over from other donors' samples. The CDR3 nucleotides are TGTGCCACCAGCAGGACGACAGGCTACGAGCAGTACTTC. This sequence encodes CATSRTTGYEQYF.